Below are 18 T cell receptor beta chains sequenced from a single sample in a study of shared clonotypes between healthy human individuals. The data were produced by immunoSEQ multiplex PCR, yet TCRdb's version contains in-frame clones alone and is incomplete. The sample gives about 2 million clones, 90% to 95% of which show up once; under 0.15% is in the top ten. The material sequenced was naive CD4+ T cells sorted from blood. Described subset: CD45RA+ positively selected. The receptors were gathered from a young man in good health.

V usage is TRBV11-3 and J usage is TRBJ2-7; D may be TRBD1 (6 bases). The germline V gene encodes CDR1 SGHNT and CDR2 YENEEA. The CDR3 totals 17 residues. The ends were cut back, 0 bases at V and 6 bases at J, with 21 bases in the middle. DNA of the CDR3: TGTGCCAGCAGCTTAGACCCTCACCGCATACAGGGTCTCGAGCAGTACTTC. Protein: CASSLDPHRIQGLEQYF.

This clone was detected once. Additional DNA sequences in this sample encode the identical CDR3. The V gene is TRBV11-2, the J gene TRBJ2-5; D is possibly TRBD2 (5 bases). Trimming took off 0 bases at V and 5 bases at J, with 13 bases between the two ends. Germline lookup yields CDR1 SGHAT and CDR2 FQNNGV. The CDR3 sequence is 15 residues long. The CDR3 DNA sequence: TGTGCCAGCAGCTTAGATGGGAGCGCCCAGGAGACCCAGTACTTC. Protein product: CASSLDGSAQETQYF.

The chain links TRBV4-1 to TRBJ2-6; either TRBD1 or TRBD2 may fit D (6 bases each). CDR1 and CDR2 from the germline V gene are MGHRA and YSYEKL. V was shortened by 4 bases and J by 4 bases, with 17 bases between the two germline ends. The CDR3 spans 17 residues. CDR3 coding DNA: TGCGCCAGCAGCCTCGGGGGCTCTTTCGCAGGGGCCAACGTCCTGACTTTC. Protein: CASSLGGSFAGANVLTF.

The chain is built from TRBV7-9 and TRBJ2-4, with 8 nucleotides matching TRBD1. Per the germline V gene, CDR1 is SEHNR and CDR2 is FQNEAQ (reference sequence). V trimming: 5 bases; J trimming: 9 bases; junction bases outside the gene matches: 15. This CDR3 spans 16 amino acids. As DNA, the CDR3 is TGTGCCAGCAGCCAAGAGGGGCAGGGGGCCTTTGCCATTCAGTACTTC. Translation: CASSQEGQGAFAIQYF.

The rearrangement uses TRBV29-1 and TRBJ1-2, with TRBD1 matching over 11 bases. The CDR3 covers 13 residues. The V gene's germline CDR1 is SQVTM and CDR2 ANQGSEA. The V segment lost 7 bases and the J segment 5 bases; nucleotides outside the gene matches: 6. The CDR3 DNA reads as TGCAGCGCCCCCGGGACAGGGGGGTATGGCTACACCTTC. As protein: CSAPGTGGYGYTF.

The V gene is TRBV6-5, the J gene TRBJ1-1; D is undetermined. There are 14 residues in the CDR3. CDR1 is MNHEY and CDR2 is SVGAGI in the germline V gene. V lost 4 bases and J lost 0, with 9 bases in between. The CDR3 loop is CASSFENMNTEAFF. CDR3 sequence (DNA): TGTGCCAGCAGTTTCGAAAACATGAACACTGAAGCTTTCTTT.

The rearrangement joins TRBV19 to TRBJ1-2, with D maybe TRBD1 (6 bases). V was trimmed by 7 bases and J by 3 bases, leaving 18 bases between them. CDR3 length equals 15 residues. Germline V gene sequence: CDR1 LNHDA, CDR2 SQIVND (reference sequence). DNA of the CDR3: TGTGCCAGTACTCCTTTAGACAGGAAGGACTATGGCTACACCTTC. It is translated as CASTPLDRKDYGYTF.

This chain connects TRBV7-9 to TRBJ2-3, with 9 bases identical to TRBD2. V shed 4 bases and J 2 bases; nucleotides not matched to a gene: 7. The CDR3 has 16 residues. Germline CDR1 is SEHNR and CDR2 is FQNEAQ (reference sequence). The chain's CDR3 is CASSSPAGGYTDTQYF. CDR3 nucleotides: TGTGCCAGCAGCTCACCTGCGGGAGGGTACACAGATACGCAGTATTTT.

The J gene is TRBJ1-2, the V gene TRBV7-2; possible D gene TRBD1, 5 bases. CDR3 length: 13 residues. From germline, CDR1 is SGHTA and CDR2 FQGNSA. V lost 0 bases and J lost 9, with 11 bases in between. The CDR3 reads CASSLAGEISYTF. CDR3 DNA: TGTGCCAGCAGCTTAGCAGGGGAGATCAGCTACACCTTC. Full variable domain (missing parts from reference TRBV7-2 and TRBJ1-2): GAGVSQSPSNKVTEKGKDVELRCDPISGHTALYWYRQSLGQGLEFLIYFQGNSAPDKSGLPSDRFSAERTGGSVSTLTIQRTQQEDSAVYLCASSLAGEISYTFGSGTRLTVV.

This chain links TRBV5-1 with TRBJ1-2; D possibly corresponds to TRBD1 (5 bases). There are 14 residues in the CDR3. In germline, CDR1 is SGHRS, CDR2 YFSETQ. The V end was cut by 5 bases, the J end by 6 bases, with 17 bases between. The CDR3 sequence: CASSKGPGDDGYTF. CDR3 sequence (DNA): TGCGCCAGCAGTAAGGGGCCGGGGGACGATGGCTACACCTTC. Combining the CDR3 with reference TRBV5-1 and TRBJ1-2 gives the whole variable domain KAGVTQTPRYLIKTRGQQVTLSCSPISGHRSVSWYQQTPGQGLQFLFEYFSETQRNKGNFPGRFSGRQFSNSRSEMNVSTLELGDSALYLCASSKGPGDDGYTFGSGTRLTVV.

The gene calls are TRBV30 and TRBJ1-5; 9 bases align to TRBD1. CDR1 and CDR2 (germline): GTSNPN, SVGIG (reference sequence). The CDR3 covers 14 residues. V lost 4 bases and J lost 7; bases outside the gene matches: 8. CDR3 DNA: TGTGCCTGGACGCCGGGACAGGGATACCAGCCCCAGCATTTT. Its protein product is CAWTPGQGYQPQHF.

The V gene is TRBV9, the J gene TRBJ2-7; 10 bases agree with TRBD1. The CDR3 has 15 amino acids. The V segment lost 4 bases and the J segment 2 bases; nucleotides outside the gene matches: 6. Germline V CDR1 and CDR2: SGDLS, YYNGEE. The CDR3 region is CASSFRDRGAYEQYF. The CDR3 DNA reads TGTGCCAGCAGCTTCCGGGACAGGGGTGCCTACGAGCAGTACTTC.

This clone is a singleton in its sample. Other nucleotide sequences from this sample produce the same CDR3. This chain connects TRBV28 to TRBJ2-7; 9 bases fit TRBD1. Per germline, CDR1 MDHEN and CDR2 SYDVKM. V shed 1 base and J 1 base; nucleotides not matched to a gene: 5. The CDR3 has 16 residues. The CDR3 loop is CASSLLPGQGSYEQYF. The CDR3 nucleotides read TGTGCCAGCAGTTTATTACCGGGACAGGGTTCCTACGAGCAGTACTTC.

The count of this clone is one. The chain is built from TRBV5-1 and TRBJ2-3, with 7 bases aligning to TRBD2. Germline loops: CDR1 SGHRS, CDR2 YFSETQ. CDR3 length: 16 residues. After removal of 0 bases from V and 0 bases from J, the junction contained 4 bases not matched to a gene. In nucleotides, the CDR3 is TGCGCCAGCAGCTTGGAGTCTAGCGGAAGCACAGATACGCAGTATTTT. As protein: CASSLESSGSTDTQYF.

The V call is TRBV11-2, the J call TRBJ2-6; D remains ambiguous. Trimming left V 5 bases short and J 4 bases short, with 12 bases between. Germline V CDR1 and CDR2: SGHAT, FQNNGV. This CDR3 is built from 15 residues. The CDR3 protein is CASSPPPRGANVLTF. The CDR3 DNA reads as TGTGCCAGCAGCCCGCCCCCCCGGGGGGCCAACGTCCTGACTTTC. Using reference TRBV11-2 and TRBJ2-6 for the parts outside the CDR3, the full variable domain is EAGVAQSPRYKIIEKRQSVAFWCNPISGHATLYWYQQILGQGPKLLIQFQNNGVVDDSQLPKDRFSAERLKGVDSTLKIQPAKLEDSAVYLCASSPPPRGANVLTFGAGSRLTVL.

CDR3 region: CATARGLGQPQHF. CDR3 bases: TGTGCCACCGCCAGGGGGCTGGGGCAGCCCCAGCATTTT. The gene calls are TRBV6-5 and TRBJ1-5; TRBD1 matches at 8 bases. V lost 10 bases to trimming and J lost 7 bases; unmatched junction nucleotides: 9. The CDR3 spans 13 residues. The V gene's germline CDR1 is MNHEY and CDR2 SVGAGI.

The chain links TRBV2 to TRBJ1-5, with 12 bases identical to TRBD1. CDR3 length: 16 residues. CDR1 SNHLY and CDR2 FYNNEI come from the germline V gene. Unmatched junction bases numbered 5, after V lost 3 bases and J lost 5 bases. The CDR3 coding sequence is TGTGCCAGCAGTGATGGGACAGGGGGCGTCTATCAGCCCCAGCATTTT. Protein sequence: CASSDGTGGVYQPQHF.

To note about this clone: Within the sample, other DNA sequences also encode this same CDR3. The V gene is TRBV7-8, the J gene TRBJ1-5; no reliable D call. CDR1 SGHVS and CDR2 FQNEAQ come from the germline V gene. V was trimmed by 5 bases and J by 0 bases, leaving 5 bases between them. The CDR3 is 13 residues long. The CDR3 DNA reads as TGTGCCAGCAGCCTTAATAGCAATCAGCCCCAGCATTTT. Protein: CASSLNSNQPQHF.